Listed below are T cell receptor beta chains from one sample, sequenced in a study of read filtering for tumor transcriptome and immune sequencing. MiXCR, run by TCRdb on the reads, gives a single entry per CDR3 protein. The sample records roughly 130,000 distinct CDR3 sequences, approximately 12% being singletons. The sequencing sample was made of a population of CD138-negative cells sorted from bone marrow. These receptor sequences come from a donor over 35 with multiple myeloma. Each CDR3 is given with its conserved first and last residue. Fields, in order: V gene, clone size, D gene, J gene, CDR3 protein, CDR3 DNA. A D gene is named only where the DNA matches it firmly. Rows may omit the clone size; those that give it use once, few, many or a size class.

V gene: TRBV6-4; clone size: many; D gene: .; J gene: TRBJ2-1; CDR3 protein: CASSRESGGNNEQFF; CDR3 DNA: TGTGCCAGCAGTAGGGAAAGCGGAGGGAACAATGAGCAGTTCTTC
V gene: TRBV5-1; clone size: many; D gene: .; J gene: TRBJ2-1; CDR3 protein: CASSLAVYNEQFF; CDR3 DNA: TGCGCCAGCAGCTTGGCCGTTTACAATGAGCAGTTCTTC
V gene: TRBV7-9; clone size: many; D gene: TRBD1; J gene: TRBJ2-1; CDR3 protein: CASSLAPGQGVNEQFF; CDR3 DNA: TGTGCCAGCAGCTTAGCGCCGGGACAGGGGGTGAATGAGCAGTTCTTC
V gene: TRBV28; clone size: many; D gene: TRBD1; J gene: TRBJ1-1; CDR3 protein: CASRSSGTGGMNTEAFF; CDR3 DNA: TGTGCCAGCAGATCCTCCGGGACAGGGGGGATGAACACTGAAGCTTTCTTT
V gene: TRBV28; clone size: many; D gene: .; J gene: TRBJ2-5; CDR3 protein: CASSAQKGGFQETQYF; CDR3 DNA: TGTGCCAGCAGCGCGCAGAAGGGGGGTTTCCAAGAGACCCAGTACTTC
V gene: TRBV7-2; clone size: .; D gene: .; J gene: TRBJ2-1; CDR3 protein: CASSYELDPLGEQFF; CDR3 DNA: TGTGCCAGCAGCTATGAACTAGACCCCCTCGGTGAGCAGTTCTTC
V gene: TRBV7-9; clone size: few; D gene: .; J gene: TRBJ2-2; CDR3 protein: CASSFGQNTNTGELSF; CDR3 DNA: TGTGCCAGCAGCTTTGGGCAGAACACAAACACCGGGGAGCTGTCTTTT
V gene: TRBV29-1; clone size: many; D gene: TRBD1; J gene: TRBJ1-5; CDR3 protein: CSVSDREQPQHF; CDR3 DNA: TGCAGCGTTTCGGACAGGGAGCAGCCCCAGCATTTT
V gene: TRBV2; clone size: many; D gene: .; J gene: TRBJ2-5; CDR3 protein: CASGGDQGQETQYF; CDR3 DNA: TGTGCCAGCGGAGGGGACCAGGGGCAAGAGACCCAGTACTTC
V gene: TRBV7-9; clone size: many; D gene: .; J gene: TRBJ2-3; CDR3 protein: CASSLGSTTRGLDTQYF; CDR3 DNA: TGTGCCAGCAGCTTAGGGTCGACTACCCGAGGGCTAGATACGCAGTATTTT
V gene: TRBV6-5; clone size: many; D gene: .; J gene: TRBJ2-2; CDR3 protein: CASSPRGRSTGELFF; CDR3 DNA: TGTGCCAGCAGCCCCCGGGGGAGATCCACCGGGGAGCTGTTTTTT
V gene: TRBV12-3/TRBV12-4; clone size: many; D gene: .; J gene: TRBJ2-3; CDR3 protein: CASTRDSNTDTQYF; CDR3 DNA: TGTGCCAGCACCCGGGACTCCAACACAGATACGCAGTATTTT
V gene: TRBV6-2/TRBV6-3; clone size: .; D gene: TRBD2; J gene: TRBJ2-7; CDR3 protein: CASSYTPRLAGTYEQYF; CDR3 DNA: TGTGCCAGCAGTTACACCCCGCGACTAGCGGGTACCTACGAGCAGTACTTC
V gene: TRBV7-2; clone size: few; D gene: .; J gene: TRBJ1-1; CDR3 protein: CASSQRLDTEAFF; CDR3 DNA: TGTGCCAGCAGTCAAAGGTTAGACACTGAAGCTTTCTTT
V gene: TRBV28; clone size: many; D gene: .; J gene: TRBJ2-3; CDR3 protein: CASRAGTSTDTQYF; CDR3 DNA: TGTGCCAGCAGGGCTGGGACTAGCACAGATACGCAGTATTTT
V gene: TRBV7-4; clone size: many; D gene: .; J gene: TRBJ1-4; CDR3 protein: CASSSHLVGTFNNEKLFF; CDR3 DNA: TGTGCCAGCAGCTCACACCTAGTCGGGACCTTTAATAATGAAAAACTGTTTTTT
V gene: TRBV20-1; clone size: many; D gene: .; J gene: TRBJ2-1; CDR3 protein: CSASHLNEQFF; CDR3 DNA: TGCAGTGCTAGTCACCTCAATGAGCAGTTCTTC
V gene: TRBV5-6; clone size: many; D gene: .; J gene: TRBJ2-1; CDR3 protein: CASSLEGSSYNEQFF; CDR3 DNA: TGTGCCAGCAGCTTGGAGGGAAGCTCCTACAATGAGCAGTTCTTC
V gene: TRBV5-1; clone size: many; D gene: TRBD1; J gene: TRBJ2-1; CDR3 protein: CASSLGGQGQISYNEQFF; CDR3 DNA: TGCGCCAGCAGCTTGGGGGGACAGGGCCAGATCTCCTACAATGAGCAGTTCTTC
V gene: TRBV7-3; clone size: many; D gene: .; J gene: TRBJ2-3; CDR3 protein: CASSPAGQHTDTQYF; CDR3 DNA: TGTGCCAGCAGCCCAGCGGGACAACACACAGATACGCAGTATTTT
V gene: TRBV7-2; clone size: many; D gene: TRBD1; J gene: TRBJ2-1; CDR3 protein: CASSLEGQGIEQFF; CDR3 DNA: TGTGCCAGCAGCTTAGAGGGACAGGGGATTGAGCAGTTCTTC
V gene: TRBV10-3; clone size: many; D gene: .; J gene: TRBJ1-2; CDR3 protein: CAIRPGGRGDGYTF; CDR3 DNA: TGTGCCATCAGGCCCGGGGGAAGAGGTGATGGCTACACCTTC
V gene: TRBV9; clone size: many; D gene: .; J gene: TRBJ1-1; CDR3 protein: CASSFRDTSEAFF; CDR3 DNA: TGTGCCAGCAGCTTCCGAGACACGTCTGAAGCTTTCTTT
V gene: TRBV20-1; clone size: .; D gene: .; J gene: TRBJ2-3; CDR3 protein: CSAESSTDTQYF; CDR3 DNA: TGCAGTGCGGAGTCTAGCACAGATACGCAGTATTTT
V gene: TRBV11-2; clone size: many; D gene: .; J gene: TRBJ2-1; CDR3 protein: CASSSLAGRGEQFF; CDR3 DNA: TGTGCCAGCAGCTCGCTCGCGGGGAGAGGCGAGCAGTTCTTC
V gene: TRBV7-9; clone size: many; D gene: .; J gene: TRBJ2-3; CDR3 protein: CASSLADSTDTQYF; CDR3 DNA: TGTGCCAGCAGCTTAGCGGATAGCACAGATACGCAGTATTTT
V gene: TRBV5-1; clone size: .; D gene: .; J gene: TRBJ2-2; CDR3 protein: CASSSQSNTGELFF; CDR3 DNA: TGCGCCAGCAGCTCTCAGTCGAACACCGGGGAGCTGTTTTTT
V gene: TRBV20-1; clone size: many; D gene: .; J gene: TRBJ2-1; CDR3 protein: CSARGSGSYNEQFF; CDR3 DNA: TGCAGTGCTAGGGGCAGCGGCTCCTACAATGAGCAGTTCTTC
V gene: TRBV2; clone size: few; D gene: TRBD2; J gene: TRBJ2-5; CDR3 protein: CASSELGRGGRETQYF; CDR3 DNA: TGTGCCAGCAGTGAACTCGGGCGGGGGGGCAGGGAGACCCAGTACTTC
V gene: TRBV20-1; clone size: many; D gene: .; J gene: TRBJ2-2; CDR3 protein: CSARDGRPGLFF; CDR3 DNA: TGCAGTGCTAGAGATGGGCGGCCCGGGTTGTTTTTT
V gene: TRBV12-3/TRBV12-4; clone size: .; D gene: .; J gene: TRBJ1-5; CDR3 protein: CASSPGAFFGRPQHF; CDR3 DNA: TGTGCCAGCAGTCCTGGGGCCTTCTTCGGTCGGCCCCAGCATTTT